This T cell receptor (beta chain) was sequenced for a study of shared clonotypes between healthy human individuals (dated by TCRdb to the early 2020s). Study-wide context: The cohort comprised a couple of women and a few men aged 18 to 49 years. For each donor, CD4 naive and CD4 memory were each run on three plates, CD8 naive on two plates, and CD8 memory on one plate. To estimate repertoire size and how much clonotype sharing occurs between individuals, the study deeply sequenced the blood TCR repertoires of a handful of healthy adults. To increase sequencing depth and limit assay-specific biases, different laboratories used diverse techniques to prepare libraries and sequence TCR repertoires. Each donor's leukapheresis produced roughly between about 0.85 and 10 billion PBMCs.

The donors were healthy, HIV-negative adults who had no recently reported acute infections or vaccinations. Every donor was a Caucasian adult residing in Nashville, Tennessee, USA. CD4+ T cells were enriched by magnetic negative selection; naive cells were then positively selected on CD45RA, and the negative fraction formed the memory subset. Blood was collected by leukapheresis, and PBMCs were isolated by Ficoll-Histopaque density gradient centrifugation and then cryopreserved in liquid nitrogen vapor phase. Purity and quantity of every magnetically sorted T cell population were checked by analytical flow cytometry. Genomic DNA was isolated from every sorted fraction and measured by UV absorbance on a Nanodrop 2000c. TCR CDR3 regions were amplified from genomic DNA by multiplex PCR using the deep immunoSEQ assay. Genomic DNA extracted from each cell subset was distributed evenly over all wells of several immunoSEQ 96-well plates, and each plate served as one replicate. For sorted subsets, 200 to 250 ng of genomic DNA, equivalent to 25,000 to 35,000 T cell genomes, went into each replicate PCR. Purified libraries were measured with a Qubit 3.0 fluorometer, size-checked on a Bioanalyzer 2100, and measured again with the KAPA Library Quantification kit. A separate single-read 150-cycle Illumina NextSeq 550 flow cell was used to sequence each immunoSEQ 96-well plate. On the study's bioinformatics: Because only junctional sequences without quality scores were contained in the immunoSEQ output, filtering matching that applied to full-length reads could not be performed. Sequences were annotated with PyIR, a Python wrapper for IgBLAST v1.9, and V/J genes and CDR3 were assigned using IMGT germline references. Reads were removed for weak V/J assignments (E-value above 1e-6), missing CDR3, stop codons, out-of-frame junctions, or ambiguous translated residues. A V3J clonotype was defined by an identical inferred V gene, J gene, and CDR3 amino acid sequence. Percentage overlap between repertoires was computed as shared unique clonotypes divided by the size of the smaller repertoire. Repertoire richness was assessed with RTK rarefaction, the Chao1 estimator, and Recon v2.1 estimates of unobserved clonotypes. For all TCRbeta clonotypes obtained by the gDNA method from four donors, generation probabilities were computed with OLGA. Held by TCRdb, this immuneACCESS table contains in-frame sequences only and omits some clones. Under half of the omission traces to an unresolved V gene where checked; the cause of the rest is unknown. From that table come the V and J calls and clone size; the DNA was used to work out D and trimming. For this sample there are 1,500,000 or so clones; 98% appear just once. 0.36% of the sample comes from the top ten.

Overall study results and their limits: Pairwise subsampling led to the expectation that sequencing depth would affect the degree of clonotype sharing among donors. Because the study included a small number of donors, the genetic and exposure-history diversity represented was limited. Rarefaction of sorted-subset datasets indicated incomplete sequencing despite the large sequencing depth. When a handful of donors were compared, the shared fraction of clonotypes was around 5% for naive CD4, about 4% for naive CD8, 2.3% for memory CD4, and about 0.36% for memory CD8. Clonotypes shared by all four sorted-subset donors showed higher generation probabilities than non-shared clonotypes. Naive subsets generally had larger estimated clonotype richness than memory subsets did. Sampling was restricted to blood, and TCR repertoires in tissue are likely to differ from TCR repertoires in blood.

CDR1 and CDR2, per the germline V gene, are SGHTA and FQGNSA. The CDR3, cysteine through phenylalanine, is 16 amino acids long. Left in the record is the CDR3 DNA by itself, 48 bases read in frame from the first base. V drops 2 bases and J drops 2 bases, leaving 13 bases in between. Notes on this clone: The antigen it recognizes is unknown. No base-level quality is on record; no much larger clone is a single base apart.

Sequenced input: naive CD4+ T cells sorted from blood. The cell subset or site label for this specimen denotes: CD45RA+ positively selected. This TCR came from a young man in good health. In this chain, TRBV7-2 is recombined with TRBJ1-3; confidence is insufficient to name the D gene. For the CDR3, the sequence is CASSLTAPGAGNTIYF. The sequenced DNA: TGTGCCAGCAGCTTAACCGCTCCGGGTGCTGGAAACACCATATATTTT.